The T cell receptor (beta chain) under discussion was sequenced for a study of T cells after yellow fever vaccination. TCRdb analysed the 5' RACE reads with MiXCR anew, one entry per CDR3 protein. The data show fewer than 450,000 distinct CDR3 sequences, roughly 12% seen once. V lost 6 bases, J lost 4 bases, and 10 bases lay in between. The CDR3 is 11 amino acids. The germline gives CDR1 DFQATT, CDR2 SNEGSKA (reference sequence). The source is a man aged 18-30 years who received the YFV17D yellow fever vaccine. The rearrangement joins TRBV20-1 to TRBJ2-7; D is undetermined. The sequencing here drew on PBMCs, taken on the day of the first yellow fever vaccination. In DNA, the CDR3 is TGCAGTGCCACTGAGGCTTACGAGCAGTACTTC. It specifies CSATEAYEQYF.